The 18 T cell receptor beta chains below all came from one sample that was sequenced in a study of liver allograft versus peripheral blood T cells (dated by TCRdb to about 2020). Notes on the research overall: In liver transplant recipients, the study looked at T cell receptor repertoires in the peripheral blood and set them against the repertoires found within the transplanted livers.

TCRdb names Illumina MiSeq as the instrument used. The public sequencing data were trimmed at Q25 with fastp and processed into clonotypes with MiXCR by TCRdb, which kept only in-frame beta chains. Records with the same CDR3 protein are collapsed into one entry carrying the most frequent genes and DNA. The sample records over 5,500 distinct CDR3 sequences, 15% to 20% of which are singletons. Approximately 48% of the sample is in the top ten clones. These receptors all stem from a human patient who had a liver transplant. A transplant means some T cells may be of graft donor rather than patient origin.

Many counts were recorded for this clonotype. V gene TRBV24-1 combines with J gene TRBJ2-3; a weak D match, TRBD2 (5 bases). The CDR3 has 17 amino acids. V was pared by 3 bases and J by 4 bases, with 19 bases between. CDR1 is KGHDR and CDR2 is SFDVKD in the germline V gene. The CDR3, as DNA: TGTGCCACCAGTGATATAATGACTACCCCGGTCCCAGATACGCAGTATTTT. It specifies CATSDIMTTPVPDTQYF.

This chain joins TRBV27 and TRBJ2-7; 7 positions match TRBD1. Trimming at V came to 6 bases and at J to 1 base, leaving 6 bases not matched to a gene. Germline CDR1 is MNHEY and CDR2 is SMNVEV (reference sequence). This CDR3 region has 14 residues. This chain's CDR3 is CASRIRDSSYEQYF. The CDR3 DNA reads as TGTGCCAGCAGGATCCGGGACAGTTCCTACGAGCAGTACTTC.

This clonotype showed up many times. The chain joins TRBV24-1 to TRBJ2-5; 7 bases are a match to TRBD1. Germline CDR1 and CDR2: KGHDR and SFDVKD. J was trimmed by 1 base and V by 5 bases; bases with no gene match: 6. CDR3 size: 15 residues. The CDR3 coding sequence is TGTGCCACCAGTGTTCCACAGGGGTCCCAAGAGACCCAGTACTTC. Its protein is CATSVPQGSQETQYF.

This clonotype was counted ten times or more. The rearrangement uses TRBV5-6 and TRBJ1-5, with TRBD1 as a possible D gene (5 bases). The V and J ends lost 5 bases and 2 bases respectively, with 11 bases between them. Per germline, CDR1 SGHDT and CDR2 YYEEEE. This CDR3 comprises 14 residues. The CDR3 loop is CASSWGGGNQPQHF. Written as DNA, the CDR3 is TGTGCCAGCAGTTGGGGCGGGGGCAATCAGCCCCAGCATTTT.

V usage is TRBV2 and J usage is TRBJ1-1; 9 bases line up with TRBD1. CDR1 SNHLY and CDR2 FYNNEI come from the germline V gene. Trimming at V came to 9 bases and at J to 11 bases, leaving 4 bases not matched to a gene. The CDR3 has 10 residues. The CDR3 region is CASGQGWAFF. The CDR3 nucleotides are TGTGCCAGTGGACAGGGGTGGGCTTTCTTT.

The genes are TRBV2 and TRBJ2-7; tentative D call: TRBD1 (6 bases). Germline V lookup: CDR1 SNHLY, CDR2 FYNNEI. The CDR3 consists of 13 residues. V was pared by 2 bases and J by 4 bases, with 9 bases between. CDR3: CASSESDRYEQYF. CDR3 coding DNA: TGTGCCAGCAGTGAATCGGACAGATACGAGCAGTACTTC.

Details on this clonotype: This may come from a read error, since a much larger clone is one base off. V usage is TRBV28 and J usage is TRBJ2-7; D is undetermined. Trimming removed 6 bases from V and 2 bases from J, with 8 bases in between. The CDR3 is made up of 12 amino acids. CDR1 is MDHEN and CDR2 is SYDVKM in the germline V gene. Written as DNA, the CDR3 is TGTGCCAGCAGGGATCCCACCTACGAGCAGTACTTC. This codes for CASRDPTYEQYF.

In this sample, this clonotype turned up a few times. As DNA, the CDR3 is TGTGCCAGCAGTTTATCGCGAGGGACTAATGAAAAACTGTTTTTT. Its protein product is CASSLSRGTNEKLFF. This chain uses TRBV27 with TRBJ1-4, with D uncertain. CDR1 is MNHEY and CDR2 is SMNVEV in the germline V gene (reference sequence). The CDR3 covers 15 residues. Trimming took 0 bases from V and 2 from J, leaving 7 bases between them.

This clonotype ranks as medium-sized. The chain has TRBV29-1 and TRBJ1-2, with no clear D. The CDR3 consists of 11 residues. Germline V gene sequence: CDR1 SQVTM, CDR2 ANQGSEA. V lost 7 bases and J 7 bases, leaving 13 bases between the germline ends. The CDR3 DNA is TGCAGCGGGGCCGGATCGGGTGGCTACACCTTC. Residues: CSGAGSGGYTF.

This clonotype showed up many times. The chain combines TRBV6-2 or TRBV6-3 with TRBJ2-7, with a possible D match to TRBD2 (6 bases). V lost 1 base and J lost 1, with 14 bases in between. The germline V gene has CDR1 MNHEY and CDR2 SVGEGT. This CDR3 region has 16 residues. CDR3 in amino acids: CASSYYDTAGSYEQYF. DNA of the CDR3: TGTGCCAGCAGTTACTATGATACGGCGGGGTCCTACGAGCAGTACTTC.

By share, this clonotype counts as medium-sized. DNA for the CDR3: TGTGCCAGCAGTTTCGACAGGGGAAAGACCCAGTACTTC. It codes for CASSFDRGKTQYF. The chain has TRBV13 and TRBJ2-5, with 8 bases identical to TRBD1. Losses at the gene ends were 6 bases for V and 6 bases for J; bases not matched to a gene: 6. Germline V gene data show CDR1 as PRHDT and CDR2 as FYEKMQ (reference sequence). The CDR3 is made up of 13 amino acids.

The sample holds many counts of this clonotype. The rearrangement uses TRBV27 and TRBJ2-1; D perhaps matches TRBD2 (5 bases). From germline, CDR1 is MNHEY and CDR2 SMNVEV (reference sequence). The CDR3 contains 14 residues. Between the trimmed V and J ends, which lost 5 bases and 5 bases, there was a span of 13 bases. The CDR3 loop reads CASSPRTPNNEQFF. CDR3 DNA sequence: TGTGCCAGCAGTCCCCGGACTCCAAACAATGAGCAGTTCTTC.

This clonotype was observed many times. The CDR3 spells CASSLAASGDTQYF. The CDR3 DNA reads TGTGCCAGCAGCTTGGCGGCTAGCGGAGATACGCAGTATTTT. The chain uses TRBV5-6 and TRBJ2-3; 7 bases are shared with TRBD2. This CDR3 region has 14 residues. V was pared by 0 bases and J by 5 bases, with 3 bases of the junction left unmatched. The germline V gene has CDR1 SGHDT and CDR2 YYEEEE.

This clonotype is labeled as medium-sized. The germline gene is not matched at one end of the junction; a read error may be the cause. V gene TRBV28 combines with J gene TRBJ2-1; D is perhaps TRBD1 (6 bases). This CDR3 has 16 residues. Looked up from germline, CDR1 is MDHEN and CDR2 is SYDVKM. The CDR3 DNA follows: TGTGCCAGCTGTTTGCACAGGGCGCCTCCGAACAATGAGCAGTTCTTC. Translating gives CASCLHRAPPNNEQFF.

Judged by abundance, this clonotype is medium-sized. This rearrangement joins TRBV6-1 to TRBJ1-1; tentative D call: TRBD1 (5 bases). CDR1 is MNHNS, CDR2 SASEGT, per germline. V shed 3 bases and J shed 7 bases, with 15 bases lying between them. The CDR3 contains 14 residues. CDR3 residues: CASSESRRGDEAFF. CDR3 nucleotides: TGTGCCAGCAGTGAGTCGAGGCGGGGGGATGAAGCTTTCTTT.

Of note for this clonotype: This sequence may be a read error, since a much larger clone differs from it by one base. The chain has TRBV27 and TRBJ2-7; D call uncertain. Deletions cut 5 bases from V and 2 bases from J, with 13 bases between. The CDR3 covers 14 residues. CDR1 MNHEY and CDR2 SMNVEV come from the germline V gene (reference sequence). CDR3 coding DNA: TGTGCCAGCAGTCAAACGACCGCCGCCTACGAGCAGTACTTC. This codes for CASSQTTAAYEQYF.

In its sample, this clonotype ranks as medium-sized (0.01 to 0.1%). V usage is TRBV6-5 and J usage is TRBJ2-4; TRBD2 might be the D (6 bases). This CDR3 is 18 amino acids long. The V end was cut by 0 bases, the J end by 3 bases, with 18 bases between. Germline CDR1 MNHEY, CDR2 SVGAGI. CDR3 sequence (DNA): TGTGCCAGCAGTTACTCGAAAATGCGGGATAAGGGCAAAAACATTCAGTACTTC. It translates to CASSYSKMRDKGKNIQYF.

This clonotype was seen just once. With a much larger clone just one base away, this may be a read error. The chain carries TRBV24-1 and TRBJ1-2; D is undetermined. CDR1 is KGHDR, CDR2 SFDVKD, per germline. The CDR3 sequence is 15 residues long. The CDR3: CATSGQWKGNYGYSF. Here the CDR3 DNA reads TGTGCCACCAGTGGGCAGTGGAAGGGTAACTATGGCTACTCCTTC.